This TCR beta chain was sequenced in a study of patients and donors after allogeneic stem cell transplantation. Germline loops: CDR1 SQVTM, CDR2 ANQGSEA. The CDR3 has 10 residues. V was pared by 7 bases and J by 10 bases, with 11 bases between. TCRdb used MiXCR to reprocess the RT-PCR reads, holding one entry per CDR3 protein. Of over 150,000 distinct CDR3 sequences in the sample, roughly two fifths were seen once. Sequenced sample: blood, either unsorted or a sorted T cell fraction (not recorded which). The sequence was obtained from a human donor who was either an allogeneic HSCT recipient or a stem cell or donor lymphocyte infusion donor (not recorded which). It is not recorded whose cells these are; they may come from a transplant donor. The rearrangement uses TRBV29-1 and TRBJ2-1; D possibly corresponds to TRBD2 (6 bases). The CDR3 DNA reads TGCAGCGCCCTGGGGGGAGAGCAGTTCTTC. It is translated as CSALGGEQFF.